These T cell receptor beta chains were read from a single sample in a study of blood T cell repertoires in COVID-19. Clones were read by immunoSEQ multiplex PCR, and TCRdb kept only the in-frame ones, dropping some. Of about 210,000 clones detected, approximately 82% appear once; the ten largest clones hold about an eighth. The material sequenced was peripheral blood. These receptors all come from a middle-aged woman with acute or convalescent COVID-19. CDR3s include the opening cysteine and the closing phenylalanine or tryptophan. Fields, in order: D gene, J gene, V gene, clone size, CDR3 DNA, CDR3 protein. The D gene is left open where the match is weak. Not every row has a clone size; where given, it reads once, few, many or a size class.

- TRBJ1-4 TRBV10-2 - TGCGCCAGCAGTGACGGGGATGGTGAAAAACTGTTTTTT CASSDGDGEKLFF
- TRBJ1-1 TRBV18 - TGTGCCAGCTCAGTGAACCAGGACACTGAAGCTTTCTTT CASSVNQDTEAFF
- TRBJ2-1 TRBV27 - TGTGCCAGCAGTTTATCCCGGGGTGAGCAGTTCTTC CASSLSRGEQFF
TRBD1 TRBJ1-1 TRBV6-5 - TGTGCCAGCAGTCCTCAGACAGGGAGGCTTTTGGAAACTTTCTTT CASSPQTGRLLETFF
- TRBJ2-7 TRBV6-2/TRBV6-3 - TGTGCCAGCAGTTTCGATCGCAGGGGACCCTACGAGCAGTACTTC CASSFDRRGPYEQYF
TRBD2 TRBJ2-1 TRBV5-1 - TGCGCCAGCAGCTTGGCAATCGGGAGGGCGCATGAGCAGTTCTTC CASSLAIGRAHEQFF
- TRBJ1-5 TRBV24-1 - TGTGCCACCAGTGACCTACTGGGGGGTTATCAGCCCCAGCATTTT CATSDLLGGYQPQHF
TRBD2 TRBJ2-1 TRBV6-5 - TGTGCCAGCAGTTACTCAGCGGGAGAGGGCAATGAGCAGTTCTTC CASSYSAGEGNEQFF
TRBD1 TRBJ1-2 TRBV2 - TGTGCCAGCAGTGGACAGGGGAGGGCTAAAGGCTACACCTTC CASSGQGRAKGYTF
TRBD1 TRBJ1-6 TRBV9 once TGTGCCAGCAGCGTAGCAACAGGGGGTTCACCCCTCCACTTT CASSVATGGSPLHF
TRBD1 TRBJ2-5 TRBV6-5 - TGTGCCAGCAGTTACTCCCCAGGGGGCTCGAAGACCCAGTACTTC CASSYSPGGSKTQYF
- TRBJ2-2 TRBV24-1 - TGTGCCACCAGTGATACAGGGTACACCGGGGAGCTGTTTTTT CATSDTGYTGELFF
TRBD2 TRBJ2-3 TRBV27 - TGTGCCAGCAGTTCCCCCTCCGGGGCTAGCGGGAGGGCCTGGGACCTGAGAGATGATACGCAGTATTTT CASSSPSGASGRAWDLRDDTQYF
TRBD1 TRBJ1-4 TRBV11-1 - TGTGCCAGCAGCTTATCTGGACAGGGGGACGAAAAACTGTTTTTT CASSLSGQGDEKLFF
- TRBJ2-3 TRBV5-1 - TGCGCCAGCAGCTTGGAGGGGACTAGCACAGATACGCAGTATTTT CASSLEGTSTDTQYF
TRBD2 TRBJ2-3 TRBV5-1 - TGCGCCAGCAGCTTGGGTGGCGGGAGAACAGATACGCAGTATTTT CASSLGGGRTDTQYF
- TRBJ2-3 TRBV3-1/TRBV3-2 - TGTGCCAGCAGCCGGGGGCTCGCGGGGGACACAGATACGCAGTATTTT CASSRGLAGDTDTQYF
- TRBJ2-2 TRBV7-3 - TGTGCCAGCAGCTTAAGTTCCTCCACCGGGGAGCTGTTTTTT CASSLSSSTGELFF
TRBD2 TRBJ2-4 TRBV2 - TGTGCCAGCAGCGAACTAGGAGCGGGGGAGAACATTCAGTACTTC CASSELGAGENIQYF
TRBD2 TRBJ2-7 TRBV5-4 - TGTGCCAGCAGCCTAGCGGGAGGGCCCTTCGAGCAGTACTTC CASSLAGGPFEQYF
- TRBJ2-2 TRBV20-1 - TGCAGTGCTAGTTTCGGGGAGGACACCGGGGAGCTGTTTTTT CSASFGEDTGELFF
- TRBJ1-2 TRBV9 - TGTGCCAGCAGCTCCGACAGCTACTCCTTCTATGGCTACACCTTC CASSSDSYSFYGYTF
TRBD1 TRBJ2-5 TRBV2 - TGTGCCAGCGCTGACAGGGGTCGCGAGACCCAGTACTTC CASADRGRETQYF
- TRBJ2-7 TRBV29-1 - TGCAGCGTTGCCTGGGGTAGCGGCTCCTACGAGCAGTACTTC CSVAWGSGSYEQYF
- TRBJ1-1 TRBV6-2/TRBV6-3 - TGTGCCAGCAGTTTATCCCGACGGGAAATCTGGGGCACTGAAGCTTTCTTT CASSLSRREIWGTEAFF
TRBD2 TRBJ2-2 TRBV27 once TGTGCCAGCCGAGGACTAGCGGGAGAAACCGGGGAGCTGTTTTTT CASRGLAGETGELFF
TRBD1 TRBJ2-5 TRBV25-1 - TGTGCCAGCAGTTTGGGACAGGGGCAAGAGACCCAGTACTTC CASSLGQGQETQYF
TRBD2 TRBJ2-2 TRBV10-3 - TGTGCCATCAGTGAGTCGTATTCTAGCGGGGAGAACACCGGGGAGCTGTTTTTT CAISESYSSGENTGELFF
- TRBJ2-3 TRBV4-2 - TGTGCCAGCAGGCTGGGACAAGATACGCAGTATTTT CASRLGQDTQYF
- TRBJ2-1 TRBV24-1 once TGTGCCACCAGTGTGCGGGACGGGTACAATGAGCAGTTCTTC CATSVRDGYNEQFF
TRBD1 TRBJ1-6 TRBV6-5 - TGTGCCAGCGGACAGGGTCAAAATTCACCCCTCCACTTT CASGQGQNSPLHF
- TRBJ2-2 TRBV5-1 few TGCGCCAGCAGTTCCGGGACAAAGATAAACACCGGGGAGCTGTTTTTT CASSSGTKINTGELFF
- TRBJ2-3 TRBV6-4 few TGTGCCAGCAGTGACTTTTCAGGGGCAGATACGCAGTATTTT CASSDFSGADTQYF
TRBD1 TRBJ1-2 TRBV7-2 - TGTGCCAGCAGCTTAACGACAGGGGGAGGCTACACCTTC CASSLTTGGGYTF
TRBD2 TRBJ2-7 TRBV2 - TGTGCCAGCACTCCAACTACTCGGACTAGCGGGAGGTACGAGCAGTACTTC CASTPTTRTSGRYEQYF
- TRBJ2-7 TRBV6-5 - TGTGCCAGCGAACAGGGACGCTCCTACGAGCAGTACTTC CASEQGRSYEQYF